The present entry profiles one T cell receptor (beta chain) with its context. Its target is not known. CD8+ and CD4+ T cells from blood underwent TCR beta sequencing. While CD8+ and CD4+ T cells were isolated negatively, TEMRA cells were enriched by FACS. These data originate in a study of CD8 T cells in Susac syndrome. The authors reverse transcribed about 0.5 to 1 ug RNA with random hexamers. Amplification of TCR beta CDR3 by immunoSEQ multiplex PCR spanned 54 Vbeta and 13 Jbeta. MiXCR, run by TCRdb on the immunoSEQ multiplex PCR reads, gives a single entry per CDR3 protein. The profile covers about 430,000 distinct CDR3 sequences, with more than 80% appearing a single time and 0.09% to 0.15% taken by the ten largest. The CDR3 contains 15 residues. CDR1 is SNHLY, CDR2 FYNNEI, per germline. V trimming: 6 bases; J trimming: 11 bases; junction bases outside the gene matches: 8. Findings and caveats of the study: That the number of individuals in its TCR sequencing and HLA analysis was relatively small was acknowledged by the study.

This chain uses TRBV2 with TRBJ2-3, with 16 bases that match TRBD2. Material: CD8+ T cells from PBMCs. The TCR comes from a human donor with multiple sclerosis. The CDR3: CASRGLAGGPTRQYF. The CDR3 coding sequence is TGTGCCAGCAGGGGACTAGCGGGGGGGCCCACAAGGCAGTATTTT.